This T cell receptor beta chain was captured by sequencing in a study of Tregs in tolerant kidney transplant recipients. The nonmyeloablative bone marrow transplants came from related graft donors, with transient mixed chimerism. Clones were sequenced by immunoSEQ multiplex PCR, and TCRdb holds only the in-frame ones, with some missing. The sample lists under 90,000 clones; around nine tenths were seen once. Germline assignment: CDR1 SGHNT and CDR2 YENEEA. This CDR3 region has 12 residues. Deletions cut 4 bases from V and 3 bases from J, with 6 bases between. The clonotype comes from a human patient who received a combined kidney and bone marrow transplant. Some T cells may have come from the graft donor. The V gene is TRBV11-3, the J gene TRBJ1-2, with unresolved D. The specimen was CD4+ T cells from blood (PBMCs), collected 24 months after the transplant. The CDR3 DNA is TGTGCCAGCAGCTCCCAGGACTATGGCTACACCTTC. Its protein is CASSSQDYGYTF.